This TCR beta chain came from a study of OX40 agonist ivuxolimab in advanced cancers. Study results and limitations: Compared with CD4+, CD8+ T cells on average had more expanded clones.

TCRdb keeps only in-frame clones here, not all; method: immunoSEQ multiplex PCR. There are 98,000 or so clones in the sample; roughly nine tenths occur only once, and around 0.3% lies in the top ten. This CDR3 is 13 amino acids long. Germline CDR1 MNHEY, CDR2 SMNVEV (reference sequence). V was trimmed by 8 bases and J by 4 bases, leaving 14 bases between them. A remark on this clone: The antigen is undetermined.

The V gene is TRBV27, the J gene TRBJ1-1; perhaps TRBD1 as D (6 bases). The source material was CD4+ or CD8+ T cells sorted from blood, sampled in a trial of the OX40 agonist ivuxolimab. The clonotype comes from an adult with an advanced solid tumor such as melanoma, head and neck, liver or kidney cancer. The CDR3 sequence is CASGSQGRTEAFF. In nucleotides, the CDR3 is TGTGCCAGCGGATCACAGGGTCGCACTGAAGCTTTCTTT.